The T cell receptor (beta chain) described here comes from a study of T cell responses to AZD1222 COVID-19 vaccine. Some clones are missing from TCRdb's copy, which holds only in-frame ones; the method was immunoSEQ multiplex PCR. The top ten hold about 3.1% of the sample, which has about 99,000 clones, about 89% seen once. Germline V gene lookup returns CDR1 MGHDK and CDR2 SYGVNS. V lost 4 bases and J lost 4, with 9 bases in between. The CDR3 runs to 13 residues. This chain connects TRBV25-1 to TRBJ2-3; D is perhaps TRBD2 (6 bases). The receptor's source is an adult who received the MenACWY meningococcal vaccine as a control. The material was peripheral blood, obtained 28 days after the second dose of the MenACWY control vaccine. The chain's CDR3 is CASSGWGADTQYF. CDR3 sequence (DNA): TGTGCCAGCAGTGGATGGGGGGCAGATACGCAGTATTTT.